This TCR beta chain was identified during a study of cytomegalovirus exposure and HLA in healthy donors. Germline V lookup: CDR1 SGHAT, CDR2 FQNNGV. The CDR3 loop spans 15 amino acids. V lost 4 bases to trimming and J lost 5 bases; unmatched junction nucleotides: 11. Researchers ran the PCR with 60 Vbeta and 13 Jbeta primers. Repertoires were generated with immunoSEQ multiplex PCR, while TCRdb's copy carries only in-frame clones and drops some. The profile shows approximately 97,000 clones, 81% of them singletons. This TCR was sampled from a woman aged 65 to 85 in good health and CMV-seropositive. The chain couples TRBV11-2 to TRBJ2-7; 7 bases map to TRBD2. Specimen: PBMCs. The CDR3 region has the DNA TGTGCCAGCAGCTGGCGACTAGCTTTAGTCCACGAGCAGTACTTC. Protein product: CASSWRLALVHEQYF.